Reported below is one TCR beta chain. Its cognate antigen is unknown. Deletions cut 2 bases from V and 11 bases from J, with 16 bases between. This CDR3 has 13 amino acids. Germline V gene lookup returns CDR1 MNHNS and CDR2 SASEGT. Adult Caucasians living in Nashville, Tennessee made up all of the donors. Sorted-subset replicate PCR reactions contained roughly 190 ng DNA, corresponding to some 29,000 T cell genomes. TCRdb's table, derived via immunoSEQ multiplex PCR, lists solely in-frame clones and lacks some. The data show 2,500,000 or so clones, more than 85% seen once. The data were obtained in a study of shared clonotypes between healthy human individuals. Study-level results: Estimated richness values were generally larger in naive subsets than in memory subsets.

The genes are TRBV6-1 and TRBJ2-7; TRBD2 might be the D (6 bases). The receptor's source is a man aged 18 to 35 in good health. Some clones in this sample may be carry-over from other donors' samples. Sequencing was carried out using naive CD4+ T cells from PBMCs. Subset indicated: CD45RA+ positively selected. The CDR3 DNA reads as TGTGCCAGCAGTGAAATGGAGGGAGTAGTGAAGTACTTC. It yields the protein CASSEMEGVVKYF.